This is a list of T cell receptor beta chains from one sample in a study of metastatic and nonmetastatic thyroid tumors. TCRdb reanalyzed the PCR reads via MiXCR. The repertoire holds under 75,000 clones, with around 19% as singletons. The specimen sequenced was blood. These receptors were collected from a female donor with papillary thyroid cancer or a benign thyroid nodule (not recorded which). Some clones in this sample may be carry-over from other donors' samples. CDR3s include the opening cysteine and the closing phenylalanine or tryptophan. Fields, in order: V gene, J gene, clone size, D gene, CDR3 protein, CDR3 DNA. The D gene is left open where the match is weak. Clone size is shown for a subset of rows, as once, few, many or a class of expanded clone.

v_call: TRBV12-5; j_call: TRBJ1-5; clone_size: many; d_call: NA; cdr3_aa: CASASYQPQHF; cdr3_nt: TGTGCTAGTGCCTCTTATCAGCCCCAGCATTTT
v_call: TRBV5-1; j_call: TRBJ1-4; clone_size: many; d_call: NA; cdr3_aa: CASRTDISTGEKLFF; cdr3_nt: TGCGCCAGCAGGACGGACATTAGCACCGGGGAAAAACTGTTTTTT
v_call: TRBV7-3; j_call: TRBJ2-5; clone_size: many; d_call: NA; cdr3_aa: CASSPTGIQETQYF; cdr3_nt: TGTGCCAGCAGCCCCACGGGGATCCAAGAGACCCAGTACTTC
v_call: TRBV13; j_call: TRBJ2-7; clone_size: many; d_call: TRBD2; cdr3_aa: CASSYLGGLAKEQYF; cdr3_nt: TGTGCCAGCAGCTACCTGGGTGGACTAGCAAAAGAGCAGTACTTC
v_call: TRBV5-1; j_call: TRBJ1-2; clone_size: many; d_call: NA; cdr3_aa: CASSLGSYGYTF; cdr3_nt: TGCGCCAGCAGCTTAGGTTCCTATGGCTACACCTTC
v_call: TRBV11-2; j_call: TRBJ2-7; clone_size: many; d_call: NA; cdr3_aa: CASSLDPAVGEQYF; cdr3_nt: TGTGCCAGCAGCTTAGACCCGGCCGTCGGTGAGCAGTACTTC
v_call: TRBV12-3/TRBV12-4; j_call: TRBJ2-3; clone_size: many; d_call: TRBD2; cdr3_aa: CASSQTGLAGGGTQYF; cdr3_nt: TGTGCCAGCAGCCAAACCGGACTAGCGGGAGGAGGTACGCAGTATTTT
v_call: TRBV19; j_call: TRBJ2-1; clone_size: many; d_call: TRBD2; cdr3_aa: CASRLAGGNEQFF; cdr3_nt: TGTGCCAGTAGACTAGCGGGAGGCAATGAGCAGTTCTTC
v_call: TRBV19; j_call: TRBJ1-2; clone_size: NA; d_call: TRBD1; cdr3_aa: CASTHTDRVNHGYTF; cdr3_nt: TGTGCCAGTACCCACACCGACAGGGTCAACCATGGCTACACCTTC
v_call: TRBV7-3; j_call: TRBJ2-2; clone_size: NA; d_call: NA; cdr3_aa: CASSPGLVGVEELFF; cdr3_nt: TGTGCCAGCAGCCCGGGGCTTGTAGGGGTAGAGGAGCTGTTTTTT
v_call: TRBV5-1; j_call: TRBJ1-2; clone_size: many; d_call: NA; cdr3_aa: CASSPSGGSYGYTF; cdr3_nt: TGCGCCAGCAGCCCCAGCGGGGGGTCCTATGGCTACACCTTC
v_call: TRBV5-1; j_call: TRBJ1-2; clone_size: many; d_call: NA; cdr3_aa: CASGPGDANYGYTF; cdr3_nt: TGCGCCAGCGGTCCGGGAGACGCTAACTATGGCTACACCTTC
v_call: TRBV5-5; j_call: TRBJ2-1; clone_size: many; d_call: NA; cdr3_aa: CASSSPPGERASYNEQFF; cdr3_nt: TGTGCCAGCAGCTCCCCTCCGGGGGAGCGGGCTTCCTACAATGAGCAGTTCTTC
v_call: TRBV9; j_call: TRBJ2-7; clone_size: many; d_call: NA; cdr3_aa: CASSGRTDYEQYF; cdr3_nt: TGTGCCAGCAGCGGACGAACAGACTACGAGCAGTACTTC
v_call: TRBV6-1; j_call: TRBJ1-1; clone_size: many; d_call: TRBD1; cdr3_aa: CASRTGGRGATEAFF; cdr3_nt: TGTGCCAGCAGAACAGGGGGGAGGGGGGCTACTGAAGCTTTCTTT
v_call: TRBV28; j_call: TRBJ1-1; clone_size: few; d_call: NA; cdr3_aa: CASSFYPGRDLEAFF; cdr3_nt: TGTGCCAGCAGTTTCTATCCGGGCAGGGATCTTGAAGCTTTCTTT
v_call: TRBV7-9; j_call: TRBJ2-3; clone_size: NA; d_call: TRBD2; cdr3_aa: CASSLGLASTDTQYF; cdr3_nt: TGTGCCAGCAGCCTCGGACTAGCTAGCACAGATACGCAGTATTTT
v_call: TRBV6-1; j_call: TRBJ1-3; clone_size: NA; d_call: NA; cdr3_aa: CASSEDGGGSGNTIYF; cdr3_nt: TGTGCCAGCAGTGAAGATGGCGGAGGCTCTGGAAACACCATATATTTT
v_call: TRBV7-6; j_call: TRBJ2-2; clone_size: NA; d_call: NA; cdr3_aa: CASSLVAGPTGELFF; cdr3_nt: TGTGCCAGCAGCTTAGTGGCAGGGCCCACCGGGGAGCTGTTTTTT
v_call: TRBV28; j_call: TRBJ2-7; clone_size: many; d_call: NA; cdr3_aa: CASSSGGGYEQYF; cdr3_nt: TGTGCCAGCAGTTCAGGGGGAGGGTACGAGCAGTACTTC
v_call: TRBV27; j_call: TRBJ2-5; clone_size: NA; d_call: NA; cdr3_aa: CASSLKTQYF; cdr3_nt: TGTGCCAGCAGTTTAAAGACCCAGTACTTC
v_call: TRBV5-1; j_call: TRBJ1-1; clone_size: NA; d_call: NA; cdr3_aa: CASSYTGNADTEAFF; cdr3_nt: TGCGCCAGCAGCTATACAGGGAATGCGGACACTGAAGCTTTCTTT
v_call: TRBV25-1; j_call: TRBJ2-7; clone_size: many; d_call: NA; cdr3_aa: CASSSVTEQYF; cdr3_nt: TGTGCCAGCAGCTCCGTTACCGAGCAGTACTTC
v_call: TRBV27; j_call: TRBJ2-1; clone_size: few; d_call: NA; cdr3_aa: CASSLFGGGLSDEQFF; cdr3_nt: TGTGCCAGCAGTTTATTTGGAGGGGGGTTGTCGGATGAGCAGTTCTTC
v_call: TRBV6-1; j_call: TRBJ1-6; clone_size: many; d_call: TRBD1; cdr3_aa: CASSEATGGNSPLHF; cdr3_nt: TGTGCCAGCAGTGAAGCGACAGGGGGTAATTCACCCCTCCACTTT
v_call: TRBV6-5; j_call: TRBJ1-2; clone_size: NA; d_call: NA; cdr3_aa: CASSYLRGTYGYTF; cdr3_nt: TGTGCCAGCAGTTACCTCCGGGGTACCTATGGCTACACCTTC
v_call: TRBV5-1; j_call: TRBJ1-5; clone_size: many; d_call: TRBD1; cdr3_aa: CASSLDSGGQPQHF; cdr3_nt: TGCGCCAGCAGCTTGGATTCAGGGGGTCAGCCCCAGCATTTT
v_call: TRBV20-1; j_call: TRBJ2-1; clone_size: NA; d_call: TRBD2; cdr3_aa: CSAEGLAGVENEQFF; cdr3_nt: TGCAGTGCGGAAGGACTAGCGGGAGTTGAAAATGAGCAGTTCTTC
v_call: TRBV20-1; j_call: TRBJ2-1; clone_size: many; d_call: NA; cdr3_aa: CSARDQGINEQFF; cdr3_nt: TGCAGTGCTAGAGATCAAGGGATCAATGAGCAGTTCTTC
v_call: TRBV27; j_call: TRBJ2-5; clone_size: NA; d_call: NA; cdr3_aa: CASSFGSQETQYF; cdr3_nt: TGTGCCAGCAGTTTCGGGTCCCAAGAGACCCAGTACTTC
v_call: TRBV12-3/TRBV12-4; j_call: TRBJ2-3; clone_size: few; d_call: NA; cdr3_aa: CASRQGCSYTDTQYF; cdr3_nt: TGTGCCAGCAGGCAGGGGTGTTCTTACACAGATACGCAGTATTTT
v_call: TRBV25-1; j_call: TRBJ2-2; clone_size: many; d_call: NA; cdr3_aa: CASSPVGPGELFF; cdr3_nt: TGTGCCAGCAGTCCAGTCGGTCCCGGGGAGCTGTTTTTT
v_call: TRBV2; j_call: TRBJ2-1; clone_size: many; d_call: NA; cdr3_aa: CASSEAGLGNEQFF; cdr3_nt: TGTGCCAGCAGTGAAGCGGGTCTGGGCAATGAGCAGTTCTTC
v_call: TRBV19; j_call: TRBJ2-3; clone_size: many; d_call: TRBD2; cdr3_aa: CASSMTSGTDTQYF; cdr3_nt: TGTGCCAGTAGCATGACTAGCGGGACAGATACGCAGTATTTT
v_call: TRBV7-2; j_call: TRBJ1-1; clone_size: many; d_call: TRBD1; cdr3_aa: CASSLEGTANTEAFF; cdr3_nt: TGTGCCAGCAGCTTAGAAGGGACAGCAAACACTGAAGCTTTCTTT
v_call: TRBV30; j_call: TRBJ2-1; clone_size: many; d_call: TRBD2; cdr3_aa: CAWSRVAGEQFF; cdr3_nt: TGTGCCTGGAGTAGGGTAGCGGGAGAGCAGTTCTTC
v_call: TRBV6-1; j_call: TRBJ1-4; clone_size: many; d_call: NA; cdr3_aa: CASSGPGTTTNEKLFF; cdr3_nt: TGTGCCAGCAGTGGCCCCGGGACCACAACTAATGAAAAGCTGTTTTTT
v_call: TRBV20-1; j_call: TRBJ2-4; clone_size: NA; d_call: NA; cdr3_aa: CSALHRQGSKNIQYF; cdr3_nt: TGCAGTGCTCTCCACCGGCAGGGATCCAAAAACATTCAGTACTTC
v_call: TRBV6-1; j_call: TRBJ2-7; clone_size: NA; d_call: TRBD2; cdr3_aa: CASSGTSGGKYEQYF; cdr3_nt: TGTGCCAGCAGTGGGACTAGCGGGGGAAAATACGAGCAGTACTTC
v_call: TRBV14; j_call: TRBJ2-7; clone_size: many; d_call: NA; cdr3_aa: CASSQAGEYEQYF; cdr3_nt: TGTGCCAGCAGCCAAGCAGGGGAGTACGAGCAGTACTTC
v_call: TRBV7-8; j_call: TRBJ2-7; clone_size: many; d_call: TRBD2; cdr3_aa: CASSPRPGLVAEQYF; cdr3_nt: TGTGCCAGCAGCCCGAGACCGGGACTAGTTGCCGAGCAGTACTTC
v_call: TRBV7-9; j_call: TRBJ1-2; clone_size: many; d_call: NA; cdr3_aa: CASSLYGSHGYTF; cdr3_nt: TGTGCCAGCAGCTTATACGGGAGCCATGGCTACACCTTC
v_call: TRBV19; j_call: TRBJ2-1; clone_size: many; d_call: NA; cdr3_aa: CASSIGARGDEQFF; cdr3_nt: TGTGCCAGTAGTATAGGAGCCAGGGGGGATGAGCAGTTCTTC
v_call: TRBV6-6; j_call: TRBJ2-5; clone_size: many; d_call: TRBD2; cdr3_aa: CASSYELAGNKETQYF; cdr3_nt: TGTGCCAGCAGTTACGAGCTAGCGGGAAATAAAGAGACCCAGTACTTC
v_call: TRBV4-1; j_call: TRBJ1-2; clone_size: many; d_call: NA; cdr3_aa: CASSQDIQYGYTF; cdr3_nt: TGCGCCAGCAGCCAAGACATCCAGTATGGCTACACCTTC
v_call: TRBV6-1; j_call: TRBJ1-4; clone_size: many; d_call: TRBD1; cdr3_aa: CASSPKGQGFEKLFF; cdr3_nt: TGTGCCAGCAGTCCAAAGGGACAGGGGTTTGAAAAACTGTTTTTT
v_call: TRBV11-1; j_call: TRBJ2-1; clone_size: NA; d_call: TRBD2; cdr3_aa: CASTKTSGSQDNEQFF; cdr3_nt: TGTGCCAGCACCAAGACTAGCGGGAGCCAGGACAATGAGCAGTTCTTC
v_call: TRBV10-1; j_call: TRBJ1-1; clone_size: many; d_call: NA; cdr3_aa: CASSEATLGTEAFF; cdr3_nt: TGCGCCAGCAGTGAGGCGACCCTGGGCACTGAAGCTTTCTTT
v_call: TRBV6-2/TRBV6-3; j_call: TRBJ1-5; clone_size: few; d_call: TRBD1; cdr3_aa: CASSLPIGTDLDNQPQHF; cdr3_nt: TGTGCCAGCAGTTTGCCAATCGGGACAGATCTAGACAATCAGCCCCAGCATTTT
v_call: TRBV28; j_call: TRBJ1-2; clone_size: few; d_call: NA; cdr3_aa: CASSLSRGGYTF; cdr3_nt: TGTGCCAGCAGTTTAAGTCGCGGTGGCTACACCTTC
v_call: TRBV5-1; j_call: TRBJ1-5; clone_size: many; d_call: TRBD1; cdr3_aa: CASSKDRGGNQPQHF; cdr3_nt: TGCGCCAGCAGCAAGGACAGGGGTGGAAATCAGCCCCAGCATTTT
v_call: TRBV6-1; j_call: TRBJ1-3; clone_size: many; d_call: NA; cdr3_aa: CASSTTDSGNTIYF; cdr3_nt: TGTGCCAGCAGTACGACGGACTCTGGAAACACCATATATTTT
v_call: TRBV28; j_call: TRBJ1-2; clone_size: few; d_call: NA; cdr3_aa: CASSLEPRGYGYTF; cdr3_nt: TGTGCCAGCAGTTTGGAACCCCGGGGCTATGGCTACACCTTC